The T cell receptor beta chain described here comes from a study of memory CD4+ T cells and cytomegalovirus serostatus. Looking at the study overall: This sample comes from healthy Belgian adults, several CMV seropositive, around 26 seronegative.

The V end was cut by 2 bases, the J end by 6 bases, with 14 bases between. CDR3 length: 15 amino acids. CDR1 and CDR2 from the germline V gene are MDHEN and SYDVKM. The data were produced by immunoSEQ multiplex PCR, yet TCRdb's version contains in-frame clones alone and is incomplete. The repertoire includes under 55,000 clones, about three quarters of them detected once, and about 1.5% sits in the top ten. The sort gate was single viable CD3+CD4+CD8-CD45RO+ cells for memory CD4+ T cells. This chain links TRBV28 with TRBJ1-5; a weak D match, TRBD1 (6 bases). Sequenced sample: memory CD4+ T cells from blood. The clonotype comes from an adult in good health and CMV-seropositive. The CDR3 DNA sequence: TGTGCCAGCAGTTTAGGGGGGGCCAGGAGTCAGCCCCAGCATTTT. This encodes CASSLGGARSQPQHF.